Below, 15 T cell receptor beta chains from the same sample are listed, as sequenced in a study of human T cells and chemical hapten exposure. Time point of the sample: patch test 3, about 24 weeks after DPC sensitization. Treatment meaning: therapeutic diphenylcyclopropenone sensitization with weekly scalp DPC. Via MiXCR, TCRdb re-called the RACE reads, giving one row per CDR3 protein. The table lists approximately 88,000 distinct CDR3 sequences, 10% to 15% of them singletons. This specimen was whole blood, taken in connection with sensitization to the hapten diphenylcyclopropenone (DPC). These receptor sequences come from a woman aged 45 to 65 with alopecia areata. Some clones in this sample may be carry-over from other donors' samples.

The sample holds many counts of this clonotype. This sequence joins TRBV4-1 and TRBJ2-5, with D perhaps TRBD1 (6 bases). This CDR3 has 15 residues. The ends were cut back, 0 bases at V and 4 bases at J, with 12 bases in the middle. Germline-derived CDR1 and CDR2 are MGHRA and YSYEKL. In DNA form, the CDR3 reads TGCGCCAGCAGCCAAGACAGGGGAGTTGTAGAGACCCAGTACTTC. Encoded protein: CASSQDRGVVETQYF.

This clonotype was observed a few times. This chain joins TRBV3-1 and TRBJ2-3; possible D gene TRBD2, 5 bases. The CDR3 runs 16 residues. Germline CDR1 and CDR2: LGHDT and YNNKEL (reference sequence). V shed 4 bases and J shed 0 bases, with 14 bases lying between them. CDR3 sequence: CASSPGLVLSTDTQYF. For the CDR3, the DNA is TGTGCCAGCAGCCCTGGACTCGTACTAAGCACAGATACGCAGTATTTT.

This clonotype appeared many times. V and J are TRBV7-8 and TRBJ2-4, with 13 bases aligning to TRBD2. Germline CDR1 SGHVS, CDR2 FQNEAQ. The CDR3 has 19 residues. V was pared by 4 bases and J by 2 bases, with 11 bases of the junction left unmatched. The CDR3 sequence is CASSSSPSLAGGTKNIQYF. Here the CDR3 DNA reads TGTGCCAGCAGCTCCTCTCCCTCACTAGCGGGAGGGACCAAAAACATTCAGTACTTC.

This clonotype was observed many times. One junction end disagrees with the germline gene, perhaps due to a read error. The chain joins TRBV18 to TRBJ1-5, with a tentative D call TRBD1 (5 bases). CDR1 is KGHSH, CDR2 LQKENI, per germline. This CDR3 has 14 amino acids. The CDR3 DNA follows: TGTGCCAGCTCACCAGGGCAGGGCAACCAGCCCCAGCATTTT. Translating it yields CASSPGQGNQPQHF.

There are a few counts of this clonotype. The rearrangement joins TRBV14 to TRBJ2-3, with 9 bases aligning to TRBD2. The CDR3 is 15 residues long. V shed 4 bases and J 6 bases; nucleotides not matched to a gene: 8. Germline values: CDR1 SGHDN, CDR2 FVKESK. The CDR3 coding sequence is TGTGCCAGCAGCCTAGGCGGGAGGGCCAGGGATACGCAGTATTTT. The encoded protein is CASSLGGRARDTQYF. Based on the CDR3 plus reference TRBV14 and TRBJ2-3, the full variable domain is EAGVTQFPSHSVIEKGQTVTLRCDPISGHDNLYWYRRVMGKEIKFLLHFVKESKQDESGMPNNRFLAERTGGTYSTLKVQPAELEDSGVYFCASSLGGRARDTQYFGPGTRLTVL.

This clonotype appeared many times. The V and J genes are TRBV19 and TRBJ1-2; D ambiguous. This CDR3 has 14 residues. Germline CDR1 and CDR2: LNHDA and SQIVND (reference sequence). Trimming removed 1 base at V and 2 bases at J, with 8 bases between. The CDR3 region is CASSIATANYGYTF. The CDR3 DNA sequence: TGTGCCAGTAGTATAGCAACAGCGAACTATGGCTACACCTTC.

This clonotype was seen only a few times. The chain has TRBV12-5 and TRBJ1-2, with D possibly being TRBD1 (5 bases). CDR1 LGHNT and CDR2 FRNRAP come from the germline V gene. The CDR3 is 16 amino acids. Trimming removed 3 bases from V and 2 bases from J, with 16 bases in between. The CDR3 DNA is TGTGCTAGTGGTTTTCTTACGGGACCGTCAAACTATGGCTACACCTTC. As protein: CASGFLTGPSNYGYTF.

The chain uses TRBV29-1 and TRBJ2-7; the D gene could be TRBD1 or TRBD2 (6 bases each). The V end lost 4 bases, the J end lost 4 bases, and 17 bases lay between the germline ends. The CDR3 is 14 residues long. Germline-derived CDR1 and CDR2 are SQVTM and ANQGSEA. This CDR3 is CSVAGEAGQYEQYF. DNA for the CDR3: TGCAGCGTTGCGGGGGAGGCCGGACAGTACGAGCAGTACTTC.

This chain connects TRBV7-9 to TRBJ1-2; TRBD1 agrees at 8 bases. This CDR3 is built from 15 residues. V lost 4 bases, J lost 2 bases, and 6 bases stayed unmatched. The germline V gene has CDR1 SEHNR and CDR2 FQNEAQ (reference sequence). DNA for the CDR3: TGTGCCAGCAGCTCCTCAACAGGGGGGAACTATGGCTACACCTTC. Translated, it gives CASSSSTGGNYGYTF.

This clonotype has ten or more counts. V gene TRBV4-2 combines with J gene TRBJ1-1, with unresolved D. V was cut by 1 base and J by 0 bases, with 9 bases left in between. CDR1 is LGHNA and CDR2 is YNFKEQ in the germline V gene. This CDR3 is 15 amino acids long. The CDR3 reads CASSQARPLNTEAFF. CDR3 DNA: TGTGCCAGCAGCCAAGCACGGCCGCTGAACACTGAAGCTTTCTTT.

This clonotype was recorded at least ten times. The chain's CDR3 is CASSQERTGQQFF. CDR3 nucleotides: TGTGCCAGCAGCCAAGAAAGGACAGGCCAGCAGTTCTTC. The genes are TRBV3-1 and TRBJ2-1, with 7 bases matching TRBD1. The germline CDR1 and CDR2 sequences are LGHDT and YNNKEL (reference sequence). This CDR3 is 13 amino acids long. V dropped 0 bases and J dropped 11; count of bases not matched to a gene: 4.

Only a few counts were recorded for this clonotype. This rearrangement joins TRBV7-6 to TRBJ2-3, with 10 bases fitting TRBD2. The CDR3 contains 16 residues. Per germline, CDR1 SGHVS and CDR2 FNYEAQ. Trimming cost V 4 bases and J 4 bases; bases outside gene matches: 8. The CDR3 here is CASSSLAGVGSDTQYF. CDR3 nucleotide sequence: TGTGCCAGCAGCTCCCTAGCGGGAGTGGGGTCAGATACGCAGTATTTT. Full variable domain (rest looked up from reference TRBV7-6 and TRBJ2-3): GAGVSQSPRYKVTKRGQDVALRCDPISGHVSLYWYRQALGQGPEFLTYFNYEAQQDKSGLPNDRFSAERPEGSISTLTIQRTEQRDSAMYRCASSSLAGVGSDTQYFGPGTRLTVL.

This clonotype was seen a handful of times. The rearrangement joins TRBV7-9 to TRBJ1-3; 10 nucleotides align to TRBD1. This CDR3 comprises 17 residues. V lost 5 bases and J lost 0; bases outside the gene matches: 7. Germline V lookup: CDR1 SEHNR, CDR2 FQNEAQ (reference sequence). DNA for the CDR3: TGTGCCAGCAGCCAGAGACAGGGGGCCACCTCTGGAAACACCATATATTTT. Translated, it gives CASSQRQGATSGNTIYF.

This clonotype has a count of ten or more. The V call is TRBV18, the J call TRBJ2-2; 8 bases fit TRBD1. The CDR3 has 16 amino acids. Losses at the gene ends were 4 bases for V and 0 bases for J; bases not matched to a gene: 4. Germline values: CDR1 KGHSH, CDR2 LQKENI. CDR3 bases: TGTGCCAGCTCACGGGGGACAGGAGCGAACACCGGGGAGCTGTTTTTT. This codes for CASSRGTGANTGELFF. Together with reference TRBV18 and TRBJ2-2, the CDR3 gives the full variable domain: NAGVMQNPRHLVRRRGQEARLRCSPMKGHSHVYWYRQLPEEGLKFMVYLQKENIIDESGMPKERFSAEFPKEGPSILRIQQVVRGDSAAYFCASSRGTGANTGELFFGEGSRLTVL.

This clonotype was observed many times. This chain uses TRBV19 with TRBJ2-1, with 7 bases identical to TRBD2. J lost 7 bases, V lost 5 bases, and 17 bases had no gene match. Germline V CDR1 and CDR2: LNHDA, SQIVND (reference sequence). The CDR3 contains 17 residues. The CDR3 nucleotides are TGTGCCAGTAGTTTTTCCGGGACTATTGGTAGAACTAATGAGCAGTTCTTC. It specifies CASSFSGTIGRTNEQFF.